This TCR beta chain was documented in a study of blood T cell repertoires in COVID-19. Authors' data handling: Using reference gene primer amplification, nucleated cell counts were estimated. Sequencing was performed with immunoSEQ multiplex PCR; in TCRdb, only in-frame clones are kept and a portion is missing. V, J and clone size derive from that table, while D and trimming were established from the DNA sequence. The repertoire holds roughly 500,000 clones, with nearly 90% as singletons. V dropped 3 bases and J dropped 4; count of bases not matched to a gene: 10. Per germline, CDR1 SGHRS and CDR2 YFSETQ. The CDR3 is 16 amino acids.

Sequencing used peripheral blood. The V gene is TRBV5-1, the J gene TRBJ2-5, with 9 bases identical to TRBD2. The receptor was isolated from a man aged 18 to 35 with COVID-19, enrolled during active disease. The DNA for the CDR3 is TGCGCCAGCAGCTCCTTAGCGGGAGCGAACGGAGAGACCCAGTACTTC. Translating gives CASSSLAGANGETQYF.